This T cell receptor beta chain was found in a study of shared clonotypes between healthy human individuals. Study background: The study drew on two women and a few men aged 18 to 49 as donors.

CDR3 size: 15 residues. CDR1 and CDR2 (germline): MNHNS, SASEGT. V lost 5 bases to trimming and J lost 7 bases; unmatched junction nucleotides: 13. Study-level points and caveats: Blood alone was sampled, and tissue repertoires likely differ.

As defined, naive CD8 cells were CD45RO-negative and positively selected for CCR7, with terminally differentiated effector memory CD45RA+ cells excluded. The study enrolled healthy HIV-negative adults without recent acute infections or vaccinations as donors. Donors comprised only Caucasian adults living in Nashville, Tennessee. Concerning this clone: Its target is unknown.

The method was immunoSEQ multiplex PCR; TCRdb's version includes in-frame clones alone and lacks a portion of them. The sample lists approximately 2,000,000 clones; just under 95% were seen once. Material for sequencing was naive CD8+ T cells from PBMCs. The V gene is TRBV6-1, the J gene TRBJ2-7; TRBD1 matches at 8 bases. This sequence was found in a man aged 18 to 30 in good health. Some clones in this sample may be carry-over from other donors' samples. The CDR3 loop reads CASSSRTGRTGEQYF. Here the CDR3 DNA reads TGTGCCAGCAGTAGCCGGACAGGGCGGACGGGAGAGCAGTACTTC.